The rows below give T cell receptor beta chains drawn from one sample of a study of PD-1 blockade in classical Hodgkin lymphoma. Generated by immunoSEQ multiplex PCR, the TCRdb table keeps only in-frame clones and is missing some. The sample holds about 14,000 clones; roughly 86% are singletons and the top ten take less than 25%. Material: peripheral blood mononuclear cells (PBMCs), obtained at baseline. The receptors come from a human donor with classical Hodgkin lymphoma. The CDR3 runs from the conserved cysteine through the conserved F or W. D genes are given only for firm matches. Clone size, where shown, is once, few, many, or a class for clones that have expanded.

J gene | V gene | clone size | D gene | CDR3 protein | CDR3 DNA
TRBJ1-5 | TRBV28 | - | TRBD1 | CASSIPGQGGRQPQHF | TGTGCCAGCAGTATCCCTGGACAGGGGGGACGTCAGCCCCAGCATTTT
TRBJ1-2 | TRBV7-2 | - | - | CASSLAQIRVRFNYGYTF | TGTGCCAGCAGCTTAGCGCAAATCCGGGTGCGTTTTAACTATGGCTACACCTTC
TRBJ1-5 | TRBV6-1 | - | TRBD1 | CASSGTGGFQPQHF | TGTGCCAGCAGTGGGACAGGGGGCTTTCAGCCCCAGCATTTT
TRBJ1-2 | TRBV19 | - | - | CASSTEAWGYTF | TGTGCCAGTAGTACTGAGGCCTGGGGCTACACCTTC
TRBJ2-1 | TRBV27 | - | - | CASSLSRTTYNEQFF | TGTGCCAGCAGTTTATCCCGGACTACCTACAATGAGCAGTTCTTC
TRBJ1-2 | TRBV28 | - | TRBD1 | CASSSPPGQGARGYTF | TGTGCCAGCAGTTCCCCCCCGGGACAGGGGGCAAGAGGCTACACCTTC
TRBJ2-2 | TRBV10-3 | few | - | CAISGTGELFF | TGTGCCATCAGCGGGACCGGGGAGCTGTTTTTT
TRBJ2-1 | TRBV4-2 | - | TRBD2 | CASSQDRLAGGPWNEQFF | TGTGCCAGCAGCCAAGATAGGCTAGCGGGGGGGCCATGGAATGAGCAGTTCTTC
TRBJ1-5 | TRBV18 | - | - | CASSPGVNSNQPQHF | TGTGCCAGCTCACCAGGGGTTAATAGCAATCAGCCCCAGCATTTT
TRBJ2-5 | TRBV4-2 | - | TRBD2 | CASSQDWRGGTSQETQYF | TGTGCCAGCAGCCAAGATTGGCGGGGGGGTACCTCACAAGAGACCCAGTACTTC
TRBJ2-1 | TRBV23-1 | - | - | CASSQNNPGREKQFF | TGCGCCAGCAGTCAAAATAACCCGGGGCGTGAAAAGCAGTTCTTC
TRBJ2-7 | TRBV10-3 | - | - | CAISDTGAYEQYF | TGTGCCATCAGTGATACGGGCGCCTACGAGCAGTACTTC
TRBJ1-5 | TRBV5-1 | - | TRBD1 | CASSEGQYSNQPQHF | TGCGCCAGCAGCGAGGGACAGTATAGCAATCAGCCCCAGCATTTT
TRBJ2-3 | TRBV6-6 | - | TRBD2 | CASRWTSGEGSGYF | TGTGCCAGCAGGTGGACTAGCGGGGAGGGATCGGGGTATTTT
TRBJ2-4 | TRBV19 | - | - | CASSMVQGYGGDIQYF | TGTGCCAGTAGTATGGTTCAAGGGTACGGGGGTGACATTCAGTACTTC
TRBJ1-4 | TRBV4-1 | - | TRBD1 | CASSPTLRDRVGEKLFF | TGCGCCAGCAGCCCAACGCTACGGGACAGGGTAGGGGAAAAACTGTTTTTT
TRBJ2-1 | TRBV2 | once | - | CASSEGTNWRYNEQFF | TGTGCCAGCAGTGAAGGGACAAACTGGAGGTACAATGAGCAGTTCTTC
TRBJ2-7 | TRBV2 | - | - | CASSPGPLAYEQYF | TGTGCCAGCAGTCCGGGACCGCTAGCCTACGAGCAGTACTTC
TRBJ1-6 | TRBV6-6 | once | - | CASSYSPYNSPLHF | TGTGCCAGCAGTTACTCCCCTTATAATTCACCCCTCCACTTT
TRBJ1-1 | TRBV18 | once | - | CASSLKTGNTEAFF | TGTGCCAGCTCACTTAAGACCGGGAACACTGAAGCTTTCTTT
TRBJ1-2 | TRBV27 | - | - | CASTPSGGEGGYTF | TGTGCCAGCACCCCCTCTGGGGGGGAAGGTGGCTACACCTTC
TRBJ1-1 | TRBV7-8 | - | - | CASSQDSHSKGTEAFF | TGTGCCAGCAGCCAAGATTCACATAGTAAAGGCACTGAAGCTTTCTTT
TRBJ2-7 | TRBV9 | - | TRBD1 | CASSGTGQGYEQYF | TGTGCCAGCAGCGGGACAGGACAGGGCTACGAGCAGTACTTC
TRBJ2-7 | TRBV11-2 | - | TRBD2 | CASSLDLAGLYEQYF | TGTGCCAGCAGCTTAGATCTAGCGGGGTTGTACGAGCAGTACTTC
TRBJ2-1 | TRBV6-4 | - | TRBD1 | CASSDQGQGYNEQFF | TGTGCCAGCAGTGATCAAGGACAGGGCTACAATGAGCAGTTCTTC
TRBJ2-5 | TRBV10-3 | - | TRBD2 | CAISDSGGDFETQYF | TGTGCCATCAGTGATTCGGGAGGGGATTTTGAGACCCAGTACTTC
TRBJ1-4 | TRBV2 | once | TRBD1 | CASLGTDEKLFF | TGTGCCAGCCTAGGGACAGATGAAAAACTGTTTTTT